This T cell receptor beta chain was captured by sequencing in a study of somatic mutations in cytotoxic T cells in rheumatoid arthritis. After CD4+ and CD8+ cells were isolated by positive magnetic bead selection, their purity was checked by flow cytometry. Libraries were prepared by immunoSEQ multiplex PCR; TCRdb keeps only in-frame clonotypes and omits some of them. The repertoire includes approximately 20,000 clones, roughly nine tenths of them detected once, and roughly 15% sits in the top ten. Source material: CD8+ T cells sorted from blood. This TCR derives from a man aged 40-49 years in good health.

Here the CDR3 reads CASSLIFSGRAPYEQYF. The CDR3 bases are TGTGCCAGCAGTTTAATTTTTAGCGGGAGGGCCCCGTACGAGCAGTACTTC. The chain is built from TRBV27 and TRBJ2-7, with 11 bases aligning to TRBD2. Germline V gene data show CDR1 as MNHEY and CDR2 as SMNVEV (reference sequence). The junction had 10 bases not matched to a gene; V was cut back by 2 bases and J by 4 bases. The CDR3 consists of 17 residues.